This TCR beta chain was captured by sequencing in a study of shared clonotypes between healthy human individuals. Whole-study results and caveats: Among donors, sharing of clonotypes was expected to be affected by sequencing depth.

Germline assignment: CDR1 SNHLY and CDR2 FYNNEI. The CDR3 runs to 16 residues. After removal of 1 base from V and 2 bases from J, the junction contained 3 bases not matched to a gene. Only CD45RO-negative cells positively selected for CCR7 counted as naive CD8 cells, so terminally differentiated effector memory CD45RA+ cells were excluded. Deep was the level used in running the assay. Each subset's genomic DNA was shared equally among a number of immunoSEQ plates. In the original processing: ImmunoSEQ yielded junction-only sequences lacking quality scores, so filtering differed. Some clones are missing from TCRdb's copy, which holds only in-frame ones; the method was immunoSEQ multiplex PCR. V, J and clone size were drawn from that table, and D and trimming were deduced from the DNA. The data contain approximately 590,000 clones, around 95% of them singletons. Comment on this clone: The target antigen is unknown.

This chain connects TRBV2 to TRBJ2-5, with TRBD2 matching 11 bases. This clonotype was sampled from a woman aged 25 to 39 in good health. The material sequenced was naive CD8+ T cells sorted from blood. The CDR3 loop reads CASSEGTSGPQETQYF. The CDR3 coding sequence is TGTGCCAGCAGTGAAGGGACTAGCGGGCCTCAAGAGACCCAGTACTTC. Full variable domain (rest looked up from reference TRBV2 and TRBJ2-5): EPEVTQTPSHQVTQMGQEVILRCVPISNHLYFYWYRQILGQKVEFLVSFYNNEISEKSEIFDDQFSVERPDGSNFTLKIRSTKLEDSAMYFCASSEGTSGPQETQYFGPGTRLLVL.